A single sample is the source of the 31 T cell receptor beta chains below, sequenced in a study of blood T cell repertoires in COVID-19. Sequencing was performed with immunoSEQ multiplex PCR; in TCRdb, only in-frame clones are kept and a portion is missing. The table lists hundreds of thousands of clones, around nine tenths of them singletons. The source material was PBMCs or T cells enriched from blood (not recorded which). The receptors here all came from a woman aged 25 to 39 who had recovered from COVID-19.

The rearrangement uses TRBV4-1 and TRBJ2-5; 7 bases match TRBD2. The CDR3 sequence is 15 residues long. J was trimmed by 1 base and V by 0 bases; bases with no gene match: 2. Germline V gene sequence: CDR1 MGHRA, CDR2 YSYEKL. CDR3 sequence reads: CASSQEGEGQETQYF. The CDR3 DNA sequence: TGCGCCAGCAGCCAAGAAGGGGAGGGCCAAGAGACCCAGTACTTC.

Here the CDR3 reads CASSPLSLAGASGEQFF. CDR3 nucleotides: TGTGCCAGCTCACCCCTCAGCCTAGCGGGAGCCTCCGGTGAGCAGTTCTTC. The chain uses TRBV18 and TRBJ2-1; 10 nucleotides line up with TRBD2. Germline values: CDR1 KGHSH, CDR2 LQKENI. V lost 3 bases to trimming and J lost 9 bases; unmatched junction nucleotides: 14. This CDR3 comprises 17 residues.

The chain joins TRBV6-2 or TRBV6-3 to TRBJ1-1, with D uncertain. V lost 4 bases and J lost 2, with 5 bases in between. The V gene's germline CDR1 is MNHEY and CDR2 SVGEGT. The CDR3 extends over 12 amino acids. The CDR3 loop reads CASSWQNTEAFF. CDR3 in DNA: TGTGCCAGCAGTTGGCAAAACACTGAAGCTTTCTTT.

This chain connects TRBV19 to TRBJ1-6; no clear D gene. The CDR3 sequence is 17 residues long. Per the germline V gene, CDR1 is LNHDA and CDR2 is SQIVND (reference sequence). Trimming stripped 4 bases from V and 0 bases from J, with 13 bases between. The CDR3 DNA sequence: TGTGCCAGTAGTAACCAGGCCCTCAGCTCCTATAATTCACCCCTCCACTTT. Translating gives CASSNQALSSYNSPLHF.

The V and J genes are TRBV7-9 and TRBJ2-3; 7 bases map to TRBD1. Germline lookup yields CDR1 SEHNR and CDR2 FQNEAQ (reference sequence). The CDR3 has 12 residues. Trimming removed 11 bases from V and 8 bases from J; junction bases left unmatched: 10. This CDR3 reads CAARGPEGTQYF. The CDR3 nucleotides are TGTGCCGCAAGGGGGCCAGAGGGTACGCAGTATTTT. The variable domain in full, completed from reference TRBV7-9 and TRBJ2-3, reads DTGVSQNPRHKITKRGQNVTFRCDPISEHNRLYWYRQTLGQGPEFLTYFQNEAQLEKSRLLSDRFSAERPKGSFSTLEIQRTEQGDSAMYLCAARGPEGTQYFGPGTRLTVL.

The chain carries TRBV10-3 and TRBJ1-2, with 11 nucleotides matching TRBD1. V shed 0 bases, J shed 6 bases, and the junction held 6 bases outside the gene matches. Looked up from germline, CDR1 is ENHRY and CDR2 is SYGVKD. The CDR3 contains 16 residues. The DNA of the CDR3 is TGTGCCATCAGTGAGTCGTTAGGACAGGGGGCTGATGGCTACACCTTC. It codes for CAISESLGQGADGYTF.

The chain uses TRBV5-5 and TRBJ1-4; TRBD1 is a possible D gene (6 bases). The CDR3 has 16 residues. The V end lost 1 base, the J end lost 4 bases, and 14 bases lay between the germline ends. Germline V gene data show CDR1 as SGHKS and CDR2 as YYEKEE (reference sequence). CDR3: CASSLSGQPYNEKLFF. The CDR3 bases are TGTGCCAGCAGCTTGTCCGGACAGCCTTATAATGAAAAACTGTTTTTT.

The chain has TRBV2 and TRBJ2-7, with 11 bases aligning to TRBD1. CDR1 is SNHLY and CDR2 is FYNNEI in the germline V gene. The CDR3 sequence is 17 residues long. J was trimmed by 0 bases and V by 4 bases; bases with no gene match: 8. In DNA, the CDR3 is TGTGCCAGCAGTGGTAACCGGGACAGGGGGACCTCCTACGAGCAGTACTTC. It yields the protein CASSGNRDRGTSYEQYF.

The CDR3 loop reads CASSDGTGASPLHF. The CDR3 bases are TGTGCCAGCAGTGACGGGACAGGGGCCTCACCCCTCCACTTT. The J gene is TRBJ1-6, the V gene TRBV28; TRBD1 agrees at 10 bases. The length of the CDR3 is 14 residues. Germline trimming cut 5 bases from V and 10 bases from J; bases unmatched to any gene: 5. Germline lookup yields CDR1 MDHEN and CDR2 SYDVKM.

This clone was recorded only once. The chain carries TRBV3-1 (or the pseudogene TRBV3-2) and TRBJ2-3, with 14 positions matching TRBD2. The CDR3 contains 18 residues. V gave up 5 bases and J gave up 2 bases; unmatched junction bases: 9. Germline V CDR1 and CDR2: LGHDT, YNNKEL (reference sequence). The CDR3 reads CASSSYGTSGSLTDTQYF. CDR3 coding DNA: TGTGCCAGCAGCTCATATGGGACTAGCGGGAGTCTCACAGATACGCAGTATTTT.

The CDR3 region is CASSLGQGIAFF. CDR3 nucleotides: TGTGCCAGCAGCCTAGGACAGGGAATAGCTTTCTTT. The chain couples TRBV5-6 to TRBJ1-1, with TRBD1 matching 8 bases. Germline CDR1 reads SGHDT; CDR2 reads YYEEEE. Trimming at V came to 4 bases and at J to 10 bases, leaving 6 bases not matched to a gene. CDR3 length: 12 residues.

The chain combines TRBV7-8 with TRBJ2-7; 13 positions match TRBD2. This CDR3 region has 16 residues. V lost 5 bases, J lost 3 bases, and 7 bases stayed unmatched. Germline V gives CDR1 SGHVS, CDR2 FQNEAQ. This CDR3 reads CASSAGGLAGVYEQYF. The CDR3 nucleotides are TGTGCCAGCAGCGCAGGCGGACTAGCGGGAGTCTACGAGCAGTACTTC.

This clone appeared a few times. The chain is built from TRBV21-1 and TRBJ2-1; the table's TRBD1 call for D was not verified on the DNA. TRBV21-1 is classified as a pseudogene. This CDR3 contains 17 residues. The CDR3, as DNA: TGTGCCAGCAGACCCCCATCTAGGGGGAGCTCCTACAATGAGCAGTTCTTC. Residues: CASRPPSRGSSYNEQFF.

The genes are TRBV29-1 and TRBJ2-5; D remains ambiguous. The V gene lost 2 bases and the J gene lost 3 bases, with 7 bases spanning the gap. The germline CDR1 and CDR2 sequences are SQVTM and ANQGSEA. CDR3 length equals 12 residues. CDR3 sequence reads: CSVELRKETQYF. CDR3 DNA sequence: TGCAGCGTTGAATTGAGGAAAGAGACCCAGTACTTC.

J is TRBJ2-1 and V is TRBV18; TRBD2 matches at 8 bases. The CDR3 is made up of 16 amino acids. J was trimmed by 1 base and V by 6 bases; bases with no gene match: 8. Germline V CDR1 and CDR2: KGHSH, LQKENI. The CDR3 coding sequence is TGTGCCAGCTCTCCATCGGGGACTAGTTCCTACAATGAGCAGTTCTTC. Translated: CASSPSGTSSYNEQFF.

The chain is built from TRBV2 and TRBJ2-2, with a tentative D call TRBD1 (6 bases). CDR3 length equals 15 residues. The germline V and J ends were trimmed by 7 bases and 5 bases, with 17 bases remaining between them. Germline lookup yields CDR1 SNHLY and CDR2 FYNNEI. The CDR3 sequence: CASTKEQGGTGELFF. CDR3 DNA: TGTGCCAGCACCAAGGAACAGGGTGGAACCGGGGAGCTGTTTTTT.

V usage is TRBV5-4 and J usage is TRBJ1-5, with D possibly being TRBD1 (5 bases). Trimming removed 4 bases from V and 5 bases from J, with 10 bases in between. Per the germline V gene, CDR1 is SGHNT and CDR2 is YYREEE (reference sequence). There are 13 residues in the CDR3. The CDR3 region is CASSPTEDQPQHF. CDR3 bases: TGTGCCAGCAGCCCGACAGAAGATCAGCCCCAGCATTTT.

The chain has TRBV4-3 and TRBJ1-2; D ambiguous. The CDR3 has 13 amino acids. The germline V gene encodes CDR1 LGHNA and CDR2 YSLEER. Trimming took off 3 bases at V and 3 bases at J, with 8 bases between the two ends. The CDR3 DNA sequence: TGCGCCAGCAGCCACCCGGGTGACTATGGCTACACCTTC. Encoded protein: CASSHPGDYGYTF.

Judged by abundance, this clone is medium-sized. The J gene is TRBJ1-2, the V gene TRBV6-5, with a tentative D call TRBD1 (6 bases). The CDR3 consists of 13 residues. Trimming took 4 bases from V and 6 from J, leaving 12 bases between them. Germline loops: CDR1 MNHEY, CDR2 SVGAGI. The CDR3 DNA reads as TGTGCCAGCAGTTCGCCACGACAGGATGGCTACACCTTC. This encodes CASSSPRQDGYTF.

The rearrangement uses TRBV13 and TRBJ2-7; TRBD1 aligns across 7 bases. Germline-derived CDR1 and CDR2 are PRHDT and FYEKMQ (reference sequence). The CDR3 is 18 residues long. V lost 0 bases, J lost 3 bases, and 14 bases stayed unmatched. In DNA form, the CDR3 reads TGTGCCAGCAGCTTAGGCCTTAGGACAGGACGGACAGACTACGAGCAGTACTTC. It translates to CASSLGLRTGRTDYEQYF.

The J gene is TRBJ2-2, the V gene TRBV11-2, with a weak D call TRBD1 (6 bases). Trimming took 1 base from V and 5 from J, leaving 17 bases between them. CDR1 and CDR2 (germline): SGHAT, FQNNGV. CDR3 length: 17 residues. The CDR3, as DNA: TGTGCCAGCAGCTTAGGAGTAGGGGGAGCCGGTACCGGGGAGCTGTTTTTT. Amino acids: CASSLGVGGAGTGELFF.

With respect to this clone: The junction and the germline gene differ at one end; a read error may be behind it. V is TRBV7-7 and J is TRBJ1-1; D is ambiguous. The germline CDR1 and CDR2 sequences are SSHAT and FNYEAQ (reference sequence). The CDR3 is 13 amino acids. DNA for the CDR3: TGTGCTAGCAGCTTTGGAGCAAACACTGAAGCTTTCTTT. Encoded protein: CASSFGANTEAFF.

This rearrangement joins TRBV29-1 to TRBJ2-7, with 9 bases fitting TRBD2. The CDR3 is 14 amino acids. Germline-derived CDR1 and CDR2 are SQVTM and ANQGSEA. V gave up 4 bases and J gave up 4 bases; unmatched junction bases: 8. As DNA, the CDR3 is TGCAGCGTTGGGAACGCGGGGGGGTGGTACGAGCAGTACTTC. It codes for CSVGNAGGWYEQYF.

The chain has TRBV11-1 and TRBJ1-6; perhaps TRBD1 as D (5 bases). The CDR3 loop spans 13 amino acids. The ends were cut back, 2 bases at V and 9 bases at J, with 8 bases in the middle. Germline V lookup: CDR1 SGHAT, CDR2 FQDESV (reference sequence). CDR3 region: CASSLQQASPLHF. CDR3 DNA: TGTGCCAGCAGCTTACAACAGGCTTCACCCCTCCACTTT.

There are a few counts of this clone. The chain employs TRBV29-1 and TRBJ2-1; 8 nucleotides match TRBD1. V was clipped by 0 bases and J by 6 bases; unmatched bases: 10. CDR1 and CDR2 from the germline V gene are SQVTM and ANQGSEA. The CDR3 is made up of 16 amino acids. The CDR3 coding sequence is TGCAGCGTTGAAGATCTAGGACAGGGATTAATCAATGAGCAGTTCTTC. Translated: CSVEDLGQGLINEQFF.

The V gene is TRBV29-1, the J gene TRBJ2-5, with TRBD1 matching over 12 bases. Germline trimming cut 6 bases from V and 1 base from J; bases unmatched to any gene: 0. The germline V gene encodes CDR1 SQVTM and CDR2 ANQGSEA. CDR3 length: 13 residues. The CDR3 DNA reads TGCAGCGTGGGACAGGGGGCCCAAGAGACCCAGTACTTC. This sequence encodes CSVGQGAQETQYF.

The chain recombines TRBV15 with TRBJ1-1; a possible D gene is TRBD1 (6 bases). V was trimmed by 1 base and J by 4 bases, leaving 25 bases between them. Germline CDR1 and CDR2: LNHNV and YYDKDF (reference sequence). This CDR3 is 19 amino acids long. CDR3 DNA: TGTGCCACCAGCAGAGTATCTTCCACACTGGGGCAGGGGATCACTGAAGCTTTCTTT. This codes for CATSRVSSTLGQGITEAFF.

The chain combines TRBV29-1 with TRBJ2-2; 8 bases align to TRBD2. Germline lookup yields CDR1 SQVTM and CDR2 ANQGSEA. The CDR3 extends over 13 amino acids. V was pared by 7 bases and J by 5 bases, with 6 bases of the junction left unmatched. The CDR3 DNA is TGCAGCGGAGGGACTAGTTCTACCGGGGAGCTGTTTTTT. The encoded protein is CSGGTSSTGELFF.

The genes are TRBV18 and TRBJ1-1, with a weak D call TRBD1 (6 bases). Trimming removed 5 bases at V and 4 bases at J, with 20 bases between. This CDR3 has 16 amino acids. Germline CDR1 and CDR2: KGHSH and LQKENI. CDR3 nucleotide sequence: TGTGCCAGCTCATCGAACGACCCCAGGGGACGCACTGAAGCTTTCTTT. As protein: CASSSNDPRGRTEAFF.

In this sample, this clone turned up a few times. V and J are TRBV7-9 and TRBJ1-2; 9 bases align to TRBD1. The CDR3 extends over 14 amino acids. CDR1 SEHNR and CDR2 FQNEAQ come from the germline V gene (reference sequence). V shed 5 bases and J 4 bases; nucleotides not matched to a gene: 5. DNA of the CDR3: TGTGCCAGCAGCCTCACAGGGGGCGGCTATGGCTACACCTTC. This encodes CASSLTGGGYGYTF.

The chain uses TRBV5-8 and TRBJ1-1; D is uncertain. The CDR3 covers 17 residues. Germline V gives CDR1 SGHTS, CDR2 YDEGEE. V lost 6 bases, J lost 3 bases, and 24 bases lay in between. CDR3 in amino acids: CASTPMAGGSIYTEAFF. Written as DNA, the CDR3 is TGTGCCAGCACCCCGATGGCCGGAGGGAGCATCTACACTGAAGCTTTCTTT.